A selection of T cell receptor beta chains follows, all from one sample in a study of radiotherapy plus CTLA-4 blockade in lung cancer. Sequencing used immunoSEQ multiplex PCR; TCRdb keeps in-frame clones, though not all of them. The data show 75,000 to 95,000 clones, with roughly 80% seen just once and 20% to 30% held by the top ten. The starting material was peripheral blood, obtained from a patient treated with radiotherapy plus ipilimumab. These receptors came from a human donor with non-small cell lung cancer that progressed on radiotherapy plus ipilimumab. CDR3s include the opening cysteine and the closing phenylalanine or tryptophan. Fields, in order: clone size, J gene, V gene, D gene, CDR3 protein, CDR3 DNA. The D gene is left open where the match is weak. Clone size is stated in some rows and not others, as once, few, many or a class when expanded.

once	TRBJ2-1	TRBV6-1	-	CASSALNEQFF	TGTGCCAGCAGCGCCTTGAATGAGCAGTTCTTC
-	TRBJ2-3	TRBV1	-	CTSSPEYGRSTDTQYF	TGCACCAGCAGCCCTGAATACGGGCGTAGCACAGATACGCAGTATTTT
-	TRBJ2-5	TRBV4-1	TRBD1	CASSQEWQDRGAETQYF	TGCGCCAGCAGCCAAGAATGGCAGGACAGGGGTGCGGAGACCCAGTACTTC
-	TRBJ2-1	TRBV15	-	CATSRARLPGPSSYNEQFF	TGTGCCACCAGCAGAGCTCGGCTTCCGGGCCCTAGCTCCTACAATGAGCAGTTCTTC
-	TRBJ2-3	TRBV5-1	-	CASSPQPSTDTQYF	TGCGCCAGCAGCCCGCAGCCTAGCACAGATACGCAGTATTTT
-	TRBJ2-2	TRBV6-6	-	CASRRLQDPTGELFF	TGTGCCAGCAGGCGACTCCAAGACCCCACCGGGGAGCTGTTTTTT
-	TRBJ2-2	TRBV5-1	TRBD2	CASSFLAGVGELFF	TGCGCCAGCAGCTTTCTAGCGGGAGTCGGGGAGCTGTTTTTT
few	TRBJ1-2	TRBV28	TRBD1	CASSGRGIANYGYTF	TGTGCCAGCAGTGGCAGGGGGATAGCTAACTATGGCTACACCTTC
-	TRBJ2-1	TRBV29-1	-	CSVHQEEGYNEQFF	TGCAGCGTTCACCAGGAGGAGGGTTACAATGAGCAGTTCTTC
-	TRBJ2-7	TRBV28	TRBD2	CASSASSGRAYEQYF	TGTGCCAGCAGTGCCTCTAGCGGGAGAGCCTACGAGCAGTACTTC
-	TRBJ1-3	TRBV10-3	-	CAISQDRASGNTIYF	TGTGCCATCAGCCAGGACAGAGCCTCTGGAAACACCATATATTTT
once	TRBJ2-3	TRBV7-9	TRBD1	CASSPGQGGRDTDTQYF	TGTGCCAGCAGCCCCGGACAGGGCGGTCGGGACACAGATACGCAGTATTTT
-	TRBJ2-1	TRBV28	TRBD1	CASRQGAGEQFF	TGTGCCAGCAGACAGGGGGCGGGTGAGCAGTTCTTC
few	TRBJ2-1	TRBV28	-	CASTLLYYNEQFF	TGTGCCAGCACCCTGCTCTACTACAATGAGCAGTTCTTC
once	TRBJ1-5	TRBV15	TRBD1	CATSRGGGTGGNQPQHF	TGTGCCACCAGCAGAGGAGGGGGTACAGGGGGCAATCAGCCCCAGCATTTT
-	TRBJ2-3	TRBV5-4	TRBD2	CASSVAGGRTDTQYF	TGTGCCAGCAGCGTAGCGGGAGGACGCACAGATACGCAGTATTTT
-	TRBJ2-3	TRBV5-1	-	CASSLASGGIDTQYF	TGCGCCAGCAGCTTGGCCTCAGGGGGGATAGATACGCAGTATTTT
-	TRBJ2-7	TRBV6-5	-	CASSYSKASREQYF	TGTGCCAGCAGTTACTCGAAGGCCAGCAGAGAGCAGTACTTC
-	TRBJ2-1	TRBV5-1	TRBD1	CASRGRQGPNEQFF	TGCGCCAGCAGGGGCAGACAGGGACCTAATGAGCAGTTCTTC
-	TRBJ2-1	TRBV6-5	TRBD2	CASSQGLAGVNEQFF	TGTGCCAGCAGCCAGGGACTAGCGGGAGTCAATGAGCAGTTCTTC
-	TRBJ2-1	TRBV19	-	CASSIGAGSYNEQFF	TGTGCCAGTAGTATTGGAGCGGGCTCCTACAATGAGCAGTTCTTC
-	TRBJ2-3	TRBV19	-	CASSIIRMIRTDTQYF	TGTGCCAGTAGTATAATTAGGATGATACGCACAGATACGCAGTATTTT
-	TRBJ2-1	TRBV6-6	TRBD1	CASTRQGSYNEQFF	TGTGCCAGCACCAGACAGGGCTCCTACAATGAGCAGTTCTTC
-	TRBJ1-5	TRBV6-5	-	CASSYLGQPQHF	TGTGCCAGCAGTTACTTGGGTCAGCCCCAGCATTTT
-	TRBJ2-3	TRBV6-4	-	CASSDSSGGTDTQYF	TGTGCCAGCAGTGACTCGTCGGGGGGCACAGATACGCAGTATTTT
-	TRBJ2-3	TRBV2	-	CASSEQASASTDTQYF	TGTGCCAGCAGTGAACAGGCTAGCGCTAGCACAGATACGCAGTATTTT
few	TRBJ1-1	TRBV7-2	-	CASSLNILSTRNTEAFF	TGTGCCAGCAGCTTAAATATTCTGAGTACAAGAAACACTGAAGCTTTCTTT
-	TRBJ2-7	TRBV4-1	TRBD2	CASSQGLAGYYEQYF	TGCGCCAGCAGCCAAGGGCTAGCGGGGTACTACGAGCAGTACTTC
-	TRBJ2-3	TRBV9	-	CASSVSGSSTDTQYF	TGTGCCAGCAGCGTAAGCGGGTCTAGCACAGATACGCAGTATTTT
-	TRBJ2-1	TRBV19	TRBD2	CASSIGGSGNNEQFF	TGTGCCAGTAGTATTGGCGGTAGCGGGAACAATGAGCAGTTCTTC
-	TRBJ1-3	TRBV6-6	-	CASSERTGGNTIYF	TGTGCCAGCAGCGAAAGGACCGGTGGAAACACCATATATTTT
-	TRBJ1-1	TRBV7-3	-	CASSSRTNSEAFF	TGTGCCAGCAGCTCCCGCACGAACAGTGAAGCTTTCTTT
-	TRBJ1-5	TRBV6-1	-	CASSELTGFVNQPQHF	TGTGCCAGCAGTGAGCTTACAGGGTTTGTGAATCAGCCCCAGCATTTT
few	TRBJ2-1	TRBV19	-	CASNIQGRMNEQFF	TGTGCCAGTAATATCCAGGGAAGAATGAATGAGCAGTTCTTC
medium-sized	TRBJ2-7	TRBV28	-	CASSPQGIPSYEQYF	TGTGCCAGCAGTCCCCAGGGGATCCCCTCCTACGAGCAGTACTTC
-	TRBJ2-7	TRBV6-1	TRBD2	CASSDLAGAGDEQYF	TGTGCCAGCAGTGATCTGGCGGGAGCTGGAGACGAGCAGTACTTC
-	TRBJ2-7	TRBV9	-	CASSVVSGSEQYF	TGTGCCAGCAGCGTAGTCTCGGGTTCCGAGCAGTACTTC
-	TRBJ1-1	TRBV9	-	CASSVSGRNTEAFF	TGTGCCAGCAGCGTATCAGGAAGGAACACTGAAGCTTTCTTT
few	TRBJ1-2	TRBV5-4	-	CASSLQGRDGYTF	TGTGCCAGCAGCTTGCAGGGTAGGGATGGCTACACCTTC
-	TRBJ2-7	TRBV14	-	CASSQERTLRSYEQYF	TGTGCCAGCAGCCAAGAGAGGACTCTCCGCTCCTACGAGCAGTACTTC
-	TRBJ2-1	TRBV6-5	-	CASSYSGGSSYNEQFF	TGTGCCAGCAGTTACTCGGGTGGAAGCTCCTACAATGAGCAGTTCTTC
-	TRBJ1-2	TRBV30	-	CAWSVKEILGYTF	TGTGCCTGGAGTGTAAAGGAAATCCTTGGCTACACCTTC
-	TRBJ1-1	TRBV6-1	-	CASSEYLAGKFRNTEAFF	TGTGCCAGCAGTGAATATTTGGCAGGCAAATTTCGGAACACTGAAGCTTTCTTT
-	TRBJ1-5	TRBV28	-	CAGRDDPAGQPQHF	TGTGCCGGAAGGGACGACCCCGCGGGACAGCCCCAGCATTTT
-	TRBJ1-1	TRBV11-1	-	CASRYDRNTEAFF	TGTGCCAGCAGATATGACAGGAACACTGAAGCTTTCTTT
-	TRBJ1-1	TRBV6-5	TRBD1	CASSPGTEFEAFF	TGTGCCAGCAGCCCCGGGACAGAATTTGAAGCTTTCTTT
-	TRBJ1-5	TRBV6-5	-	CASDTGSGQPQHF	TGTGCCAGCGACACAGGGTCGGGTCAGCCCCAGCATTTT
-	TRBJ2-5	TRBV19	TRBD1	CASSIIWGQGQETQYF	TGTGCCAGTAGTATTATTTGGGGACAGGGACAAGAGACCCAGTACTTC
once	TRBJ2-3	TRBV13	TRBD2	CASRLAGRFDTQYF	TGTGCCAGCAGACTAGCGGGCCGATTTGATACGCAGTATTTT
once	TRBJ1-1	TRBV10-3	TRBD1	CAISETDRVSTEAFF	TGTGCCATCAGTGAAACGGACAGGGTTTCCACTGAAGCTTTCTTT
few	TRBJ2-1	TRBV5-8	TRBD1	CASSLAGTGVNEQFF	TGTGCCAGCAGCTTGGCCGGGACAGGGGTCAATGAGCAGTTCTTC
-	TRBJ2-5	TRBV4-1	-	CASSQGGGNSETQYF	TGCGCCAGCAGCCAAGGAGGGGGGAATTCAGAGACCCAGTACTTC
once	TRBJ1-2	TRBV20-1	-	CSAQDWAGYTF	TGCAGTGCCCAAGACTGGGCAGGCTACACCTTC
-	TRBJ2-7	TRBV10-2	-	CASSESSLVAQPYEQYF	TGCGCCAGCAGTGAGTCTTCGTTGGTAGCGCAACCCTACGAGCAGTACTTC